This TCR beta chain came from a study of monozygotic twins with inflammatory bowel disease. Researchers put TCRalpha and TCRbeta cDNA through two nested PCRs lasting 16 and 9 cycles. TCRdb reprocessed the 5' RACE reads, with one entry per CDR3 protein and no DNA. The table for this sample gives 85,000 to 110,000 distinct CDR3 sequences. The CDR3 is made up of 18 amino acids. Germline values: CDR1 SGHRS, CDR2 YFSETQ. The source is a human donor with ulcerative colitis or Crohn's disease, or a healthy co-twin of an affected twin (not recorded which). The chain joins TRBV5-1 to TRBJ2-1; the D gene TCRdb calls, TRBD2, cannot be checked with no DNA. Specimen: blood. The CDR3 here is CASSPRTSGGKVYNEQFF.